The 18 T cell receptor beta chains below come from one sample, sequenced in a study of cytomegalovirus exposure and HLA in healthy donors. The PCR used 60 Vbeta and 13 Jbeta primers. Generated by immunoSEQ multiplex PCR, the TCRdb table keeps only in-frame clones and is missing some. The sample has some 150,000 clones, approximately 80% seen once. What was sequenced was PBMCs. The source of these receptors is a man aged 30-40 years in good health and CMV-seropositive.

This chain uses TRBV6-1 with TRBJ2-1, with 9 bases that match TRBD1. V shed 8 bases and J 9 bases; nucleotides not matched to a gene: 14. The CDR3 has 15 residues. Per the germline V gene, CDR1 is MNHNS and CDR2 is SASEGT. CDR3: CASAVGDREIGEQFF. The CDR3 bases are TGTGCCAGCGCCGTGGGGGACAGGGAAATCGGTGAGCAGTTCTTC.

The genes are TRBV5-1 and TRBJ2-3; 9 bases fit TRBD2. Trimming at V came to 0 bases and at J to 5 bases, leaving 4 bases not matched to a gene. The V gene's germline CDR1 is SGHRS and CDR2 YFSETQ. The CDR3 loop spans 15 amino acids. In DNA, the CDR3 is TGCGCCAGCAGCTTGGGGGGACTAGCTCTAGATACGCAGTATTTT. It yields the protein CASSLGGLALDTQYF.

This clone occurred once. The conserved final phenylalanine or tryptophan is absent from the CDR3, which likely points to a read error. The gene calls are TRBV5-1 and TRBJ1-2; the D gene is possibly TRBD1 (6 bases). This CDR3 is built from 13 residues. The germline gives CDR1 SGHRS, CDR2 YFSETQ. With 0 bases removed from V and 7 bases from J, the gap between germline ends came to 10 bases. The DNA of the CDR3 is TGCGCCAGCAGCTTGGGCAGGGGTGGTGGCTACACCCTC. Translation: CASSLGRGGGYTL.

The genes are TRBV9 and TRBJ2-7, with 10 positions matching TRBD2. This CDR3 spans 13 amino acids. V shed 4 bases and J 5 bases; nucleotides not matched to a gene: 3. Germline CDR1 reads SGDLS; CDR2 reads YYNGEE. CDR3 sequence: CASSRGLADEQYF. The CDR3 DNA reads as TGTGCCAGCAGCCGAGGACTAGCGGACGAGCAGTACTTC.

The rearrangement uses TRBV5-4 and TRBJ1-5, with 8 positions matching TRBD1. The V segment lost 4 bases and the J segment 10 bases; nucleotides outside the gene matches: 4. This CDR3 contains 12 residues. The germline V gene encodes CDR1 SGHNT and CDR2 YYREEE (reference sequence). The chain's CDR3 is CASSKTGGPQHF. CDR3 coding DNA: TGTGCCAGCAGCAAAACAGGGGGTCCCCAGCATTTT.

The rearrangement joins TRBV10-3 to TRBJ2-7; 11 nucleotides align to TRBD2. Germline CDR1 ENHRY, CDR2 SYGVKD. This CDR3 is built from 13 residues. V lost 10 bases and J lost 3; bases outside the gene matches: 5. The CDR3 DNA follows: TGTGCCACCGGGACTAGCGGAGACTACGAGCAGTACTTC. This translates into CATGTSGDYEQYF.

There are a few counts of this clone. V is TRBV7-2 and J is TRBJ1-5, with TRBD1 matching over 8 bases. Germline-derived CDR1 and CDR2 are SGHTA and FQGNSA. The CDR3 runs 15 residues. The V segment lost 6 bases and the J segment 7 bases; nucleotides outside the gene matches: 11. For the CDR3, the DNA is TGTGCCAGCAGTCAACAGACAGGGGTCAACCAGCCCCAGCATTTT. Its protein is CASSQQTGVNQPQHF.

The chain combines TRBV6-5 with TRBJ2-3; 8 bases match TRBD1. V lost 5 bases and J lost 4; bases outside the gene matches: 8. There are 15 residues in the CDR3. Germline V gene data show CDR1 as MNHEY and CDR2 as SVGAGI. The CDR3 bases are TGTGCCAGCAGTACCGGGACAGGTGGGGCAGATACGCAGTATTTT. Encoded protein: CASSTGTGGADTQYF.

The V call is TRBV7-7, the J call TRBJ2-3; perhaps TRBD1 as D (5 bases). CDR3 length: 15 residues. Germline loops: CDR1 SSHAT, CDR2 FNYEAQ (reference sequence). V shed 3 bases and J shed 5 bases, with 15 bases lying between them. The CDR3 is CASSFDQGVGDTQYF. Written as DNA, the CDR3 is TGTGCCAGCAGCTTTGACCAAGGGGTTGGAGATACGCAGTATTTT.

V usage is TRBV6-5 and J usage is TRBJ1-5; maybe TRBD1 (5 bases). The CDR3 is made up of 15 amino acids. The V end was cut by 5 bases, the J end by 2 bases, with 13 bases between. Germline assignment: CDR1 MNHEY and CDR2 SVGAGI. The CDR3 loop is CASSASRGGNQPQHF. For the CDR3, the DNA is TGTGCCAGCAGTGCCAGCCGGGGGGGCAATCAGCCCCAGCATTTT.

V gene TRBV6-5 combines with J gene TRBJ2-7, with a possible D match to TRBD2 (5 bases). V shed 5 bases and J shed 0 bases, with 8 bases lying between them. CDR3 size: 13 residues. Per germline, CDR1 MNHEY and CDR2 SVGAGI. CDR3 in DNA: TGTGCCAGCAGTCAGACTAACTCCTACGAGCAGTACTTC. It specifies CASSQTNSYEQYF.

CDR3 DNA sequence: TGTGCCAGCAGCAGGACTAGCGGGAGCACAGATACGCAGTATTTT. It translates to CASSRTSGSTDTQYF. V usage is TRBV6-4 and J usage is TRBJ2-3; TRBD2 aligns across 11 bases. Per the germline V gene, CDR1 is MRHNA and CDR2 is SNTAGT. The CDR3 sequence is 15 residues long. The J segment lost 0 bases and the V segment lost 6 bases, leaving 2 bases of the junction unmatched.

The chain combines TRBV28 with TRBJ2-7; D is unclear. V was pared by 2 bases and J by 3 bases, with 11 bases between. This CDR3 region has 14 residues. Germline V CDR1 and CDR2: MDHEN, SYDVKM. CDR3 DNA sequence: TGTGCCAGCAGTTTAGCTGGGCGCAACTACGAGCAGTACTTC. It specifies CASSLAGRNYEQYF.

This clone occurred once. This chain uses TRBV27 with TRBJ1-2, with D possibly being TRBD1 (6 bases). V lost 6 bases and J 4 bases, leaving 6 bases between the germline ends. CDR1 and CDR2 (germline): MNHEY, SMNVEV (reference sequence). The CDR3 runs 11 residues. CDR3 sequence (DNA): TGTGCCAGCAGAGGGGGCTATGGCTACACCTTC. This codes for CASRGGYGYTF.

The chain carries TRBV30 and TRBJ1-5; the match to TRBD1 covers 8 bases. The CDR3 contains 14 residues. J gave up 5 bases and V 2 bases, and 5 bases lay outside the gene matches. The germline gives CDR1 GTSNPN, CDR2 SVGIG (reference sequence). CDR3 DNA sequence: TGTGCCTGGAGTATACAGGGGGGGGATCAGCCCCAGCATTTT. This translates into CAWSIQGGDQPQHF.

This clone has only one observation. The rearrangement joins TRBV5-1 to TRBJ1-3; D uncertain. The CDR3 covers 14 residues. V lost 4 bases to trimming and J lost 6 bases, with 14 bases between them. Germline CDR1 SGHRS, CDR2 YFSETQ. In DNA form, the CDR3 reads TGCGCCAGCAGCCCCTCCGGGATCGAAAACACCATATATTTT. Its translation is CASSPSGIENTIYF.

This chain uses TRBV2 with TRBJ2-3; D unresolved. The CDR3 runs 12 residues. CDR1 is SNHLY and CDR2 is FYNNEI in the germline V gene. Trimming shortened V by 7 bases and J by 2 bases, and 7 bases separated the two germline ends. The CDR3 DNA reads as TGTGCCAGCACGGCGGACACAGATACGCAGTATTTT. Translating it yields CASTADTDTQYF. Using reference TRBV2 and TRBJ2-3 for the parts outside the CDR3, the full variable domain is EPEVTQTPSHQVTQMGQEVILRCVPISNHLYFYWYRQILGQKVEFLVSFYNNEISEKSEIFDDQFSVERPDGSNFTLKIRSTKLEDSAMYFCASTADTDTQYFGPGTRLTVL.

This clone was detected only once. The V call is TRBV7-6, the J call TRBJ2-5, with D tentatively TRBD2 (5 bases). Germline assignment: CDR1 SGHVS and CDR2 FNYEAQ. The germline V and J ends were trimmed by 7 bases and 5 bases, with 11 bases remaining between them. CDR3 length: 12 amino acids. CDR3 bases: TGTGCCAGCACCCCGGGGTACGAGACCCAGTACTTC. Protein product: CASTPGYETQYF.